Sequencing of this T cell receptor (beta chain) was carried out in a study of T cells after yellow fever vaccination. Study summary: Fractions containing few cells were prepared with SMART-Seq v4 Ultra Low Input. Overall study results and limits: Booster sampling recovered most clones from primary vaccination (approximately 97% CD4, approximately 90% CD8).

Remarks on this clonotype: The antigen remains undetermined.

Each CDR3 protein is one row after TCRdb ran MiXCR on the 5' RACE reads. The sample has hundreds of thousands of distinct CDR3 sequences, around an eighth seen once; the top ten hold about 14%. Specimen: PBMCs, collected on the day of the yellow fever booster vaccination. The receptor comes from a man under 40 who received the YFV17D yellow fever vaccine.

In nucleotides, the CDR3 is TGTGCCAGCAGGGCTAGCGGGAGGGCCAGTACGCAGTATTTT. Its translation is CASRASGRASTQYF. V and J are TRBV7-9 and TRBJ2-3; 12 bases fit TRBD2. The CDR3 totals 14 residues. V trimming: 6 bases; J trimming: 8 bases; junction bases outside the gene matches: 6. Germline CDR1 and CDR2: SEHNR and FQNEAQ (reference sequence).